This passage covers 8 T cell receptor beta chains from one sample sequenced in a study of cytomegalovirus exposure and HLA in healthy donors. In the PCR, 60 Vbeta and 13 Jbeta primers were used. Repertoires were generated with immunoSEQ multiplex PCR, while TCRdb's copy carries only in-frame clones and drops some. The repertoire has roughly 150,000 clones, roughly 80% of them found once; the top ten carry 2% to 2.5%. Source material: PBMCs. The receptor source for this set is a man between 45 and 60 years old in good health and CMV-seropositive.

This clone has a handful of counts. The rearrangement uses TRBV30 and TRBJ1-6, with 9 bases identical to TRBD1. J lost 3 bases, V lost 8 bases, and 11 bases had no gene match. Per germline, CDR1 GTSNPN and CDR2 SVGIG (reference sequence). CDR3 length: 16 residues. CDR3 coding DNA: TGTGCCGAAGGACAGGGGAGCCTAATCTATAATTCACCCCTCCACTTT. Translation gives CAEGQGSLIYNSPLHF.

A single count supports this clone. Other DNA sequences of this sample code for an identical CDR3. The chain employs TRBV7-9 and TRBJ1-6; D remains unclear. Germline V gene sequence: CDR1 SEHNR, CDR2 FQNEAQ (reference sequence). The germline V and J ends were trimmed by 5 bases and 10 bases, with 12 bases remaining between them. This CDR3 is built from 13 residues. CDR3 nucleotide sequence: TGTGCCAGCAGCCCAGTTGAATGGTCACCCCTCCACTTT. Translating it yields CASSPVEWSPLHF.

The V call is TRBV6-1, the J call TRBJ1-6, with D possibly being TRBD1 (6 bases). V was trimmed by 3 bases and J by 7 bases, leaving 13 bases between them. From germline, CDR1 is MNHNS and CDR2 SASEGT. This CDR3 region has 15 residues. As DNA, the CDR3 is TGTGCCAGCAGTGAGAACAGGGTCCGGAATTCACCCCTCCACTTT. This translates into CASSENRVRNSPLHF.

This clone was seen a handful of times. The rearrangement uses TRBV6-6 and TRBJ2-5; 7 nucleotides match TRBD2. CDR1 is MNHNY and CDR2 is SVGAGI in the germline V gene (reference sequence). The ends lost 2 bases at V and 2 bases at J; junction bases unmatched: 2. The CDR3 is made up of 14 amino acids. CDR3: CASSYGGLQETQYF. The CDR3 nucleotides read TGTGCCAGCAGTTACGGGGGACTACAAGAGACCCAGTACTTC.

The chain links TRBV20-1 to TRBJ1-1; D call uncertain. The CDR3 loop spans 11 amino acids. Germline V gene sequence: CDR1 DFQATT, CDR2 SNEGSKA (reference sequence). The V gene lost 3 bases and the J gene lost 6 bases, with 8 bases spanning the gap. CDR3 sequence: CSASPRAEAFF. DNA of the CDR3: TGCAGTGCTAGTCCCCGGGCTGAAGCTTTCTTT.

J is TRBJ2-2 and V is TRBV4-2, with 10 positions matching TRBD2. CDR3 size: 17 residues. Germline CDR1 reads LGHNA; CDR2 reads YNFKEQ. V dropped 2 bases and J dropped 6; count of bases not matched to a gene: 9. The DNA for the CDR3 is TGTGCCAGCAGCCAATTTGGGAGCGGGGGGGCCCCCGGGGAGCTGTTTTTT. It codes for CASSQFGSGGAPGELFF.

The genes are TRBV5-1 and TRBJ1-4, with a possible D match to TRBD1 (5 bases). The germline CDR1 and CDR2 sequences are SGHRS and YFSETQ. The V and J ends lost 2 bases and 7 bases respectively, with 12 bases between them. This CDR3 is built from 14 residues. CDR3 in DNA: TGCGCCAGCAGCTTCGCGGGGGAGGGTGAAAAACTGTTTTTT. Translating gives CASSFAGEGEKLFF. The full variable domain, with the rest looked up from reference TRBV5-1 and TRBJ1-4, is KAGVTQTPRYLIKTRGQQVTLSCSPISGHRSVSWYQQTPGQGLQFLFEYFSETQRNKGNFPGRFSGRQFSNSRSEMNVSTLELGDSALYLCASSFAGEGEKLFFGSGTQLSVL.

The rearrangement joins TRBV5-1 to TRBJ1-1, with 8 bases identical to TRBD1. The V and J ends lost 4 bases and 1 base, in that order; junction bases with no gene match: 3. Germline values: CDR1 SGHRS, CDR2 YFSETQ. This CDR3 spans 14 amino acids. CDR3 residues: CASSHGTGNTEAFF. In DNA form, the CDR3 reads TGCGCCAGCAGCCACGGGACAGGGAACACTGAAGCTTTCTTT.